In its sample, the clone carrying this T cell receptor beta chain was seen a few times. The entry originates in a study of shared clonotypes between healthy human individuals. Germline CDR1 LGHNT, CDR2 FRNRAP. Deletions cut 6 bases from V and 4 bases from J, with 16 bases between. The CDR3 runs 16 residues. Replicate PCRs from sorted subsets contained around 200 ng DNA, which is around 30,000 T cell genomes. Only in-frame clones appear in the TCRdb table, and some are missing; sequencing was by immunoSEQ multiplex PCR. This table has 2 million to 2.5 million clones, over 85% appearing once. The sequencing input was naive CD4+ T cells sorted from blood. Subset meaning: CD45RA+ positively selected. The chain is built from TRBV12-5 and TRBJ1-6; TRBD1 is a possible D gene (5 bases). The TCR originated in a man between 18 and 29 years old in good health. CDR3 in DNA: TGTGCTAGTGGCCGGACACCAGACCTTTATAATTCACCCCTCCACTTT. Translation: CASGRTPDLYNSPLHF.